A selection of T cell receptor beta chains follows, all from one sample in a study of T cells in Graves' hyperthyroidism and ophthalmopathy. TCRdb passed the multiplex PCR reads through MiXCR, listing each CDR3 protein once. The table records around 360,000 distinct CDR3 sequences, about 15% of them present only once. The sample was blood. The receptors were gathered from an older woman with Graves' ophthalmopathy. Each CDR3 is given with its conserved first and last residue. A D gene is named only where the DNA matches it firmly. The size field is filled for only some rows; it gives once, few, many or a size class.

d_call,j_call,v_call,clone_size,cdr3_aa,cdr3_nt
NA,TRBJ2-3,TRBV4-1,NA,CASSQVSDPTDTQYF,TGCGCCAGCAGCCAAGTATCAGACCCCACAGATACGCAGTATTTT
TRBD2,TRBJ2-1,TRBV7-2,few,CASSSPGLAGRGFF,TGTGCCAGCAGTTCGCCGGGACTAGCGGGTCGGGGGTTCTTC
TRBD2,TRBJ2-1,TRBV11-2,many,CASSLLPSGNNNEQFF,TGTGCCAGCAGCTTACTCCCTAGCGGGAATAACAATGAGCAGTTCTTC
NA,TRBJ1-1,TRBV28,many,CASSSIQRNTEAFF,TGTGCCAGCAGTTCAATACAGCGGAACACTGAAGCTTTCTTT
TRBD2,TRBJ2-3,TRBV20-1,many,CSAPELASTDTQYF,TGCAGTGCCCCCGAACTAGCGAGCACAGATACGCAGTATTTT
TRBD2,TRBJ2-7,TRBV6-5,many,CASSYSIGAGVAEQYF,TGTGCCAGCAGTTACTCGATTGGTGCGGGAGTTGCCGAGCAGTACTTC
TRBD1,TRBJ2-5,TRBV7-3,NA,CASSLSGQGQTQYF,TGTGCCAGCAGCTTAAGCGGACAGGGACAGACCCAGTACTTC
NA,TRBJ2-1,TRBV20-1,many,CSARASGITNEQFF,TGCAGTGCTAGAGCGAGTGGCATCACCAATGAGCAGTTCTTC
TRBD1,TRBJ2-7,TRBV28,NA,CATKGASYEQYF,TGTGCCACCAAGGGGGCGTCCTACGAGCAGTACTTC
TRBD2,TRBJ2-7,TRBV5-1,many,CASRPATGTTLEQYF,TGCGCCAGCAGGCCGGCGACCGGGACTACGCTCGAGCAGTACTTC
NA,TRBJ2-7,TRBV20-1,few,CSARWEDSYEQYF,TGCAGTGCTAGATGGGAGGACTCCTACGAGCAGTACTTC
NA,TRBJ1-1,TRBV6-1,few,CASRPGPEDTEASF,TGTGCCAGCAGACCCGGACCCGAGGACACTGAAGCTTCCTTT
NA,TRBJ2-5,TRBV2,many,CASGDPGVDGTQYF,TGTGCCAGCGGGGACCCCGGGGTAGATGGGACCCAGTACTTC
NA,TRBJ2-7,TRBV2,many,CASSSRNPYEQYF,TGTGCCAGCAGTTCACGAAACCCATACGAGCAGTACTTC
TRBD1,TRBJ2-1,TRBV6-9,NA,CASSSSTGTGTYNEQFF,TGTGCCAGCAGTTCCTCTACCGGGACAGGGACTTACAATGAGCAGTTCTTC
TRBD2,TRBJ2-2,TRBV4-1,NA,CASSRLAGVSGELFF,TGCGCCAGCAGCCGACTAGCGGGAGTGAGCGGGGAGCTGTTTTTT
NA,TRBJ2-3,TRBV20-1,many,CSAPPGFTSTDTQYF,TGCAGTGCCCCCCCAGGGTTCACTAGCACAGATACGCAGTATTTT
NA,TRBJ2-7,TRBV11-2,NA,CASSLGRGSLSYEQYF,TGTGCCAGCAGCTTAGGACGAGGGAGCCTTTCCTACGAGCAGTACTTC
TRBD1,TRBJ2-5,TRBV25-1,few,CASSPSTGGRGETQYF,TGTGCCAGCAGTCCATCCACAGGGGGTCGAGGAGAGACCCAGTACTTC
NA,TRBJ2-3,TRBV6-1,many,CASSPLELSTDTQYF,TGTGCCAGCAGTCCGCTTGAGCTTAGCACAGATACGCAGTATTTT
TRBD2,TRBJ2-1,TRBV30,once,CAWSQTSGSNEQFF,TGTGCCTGGAGCCAAACTAGCGGGAGCAATGAGCAGTTCTTC
NA,TRBJ2-3,TRBV10-2,few,CASRKFADTQYF,TGCGCCAGCAGGAAGTTCGCAGATACGCAGTATTTT
TRBD2,TRBJ2-5,TRBV5-1,NA,CASSLGTSGRAKETQYF,TGCGCCAGCAGCCTAGGGACTAGCGGGAGGGCGAAAGAGACCCAGTACTTC
TRBD2,TRBJ2-2,TRBV6-1,NA,CASSLPGLVTGELFF,TGTGCCAGCAGTCTCCCGGGACTAGTTACCGGGGAGCTGTTTTTT
TRBD2,TRBJ2-1,TRBV27,NA,CASSSRLAGAPPNEQFF,TGTGCCAGCAGTTCCAGACTAGCGGGGGCCCCACCCAATGAGCAGTTCTTC
NA,TRBJ2-3,TRBV28,many,CASSTGGGQGDTQYF,TGTGCCAGCAGCACAGGGGGGGGGCAGGGAGATACGCAGTATTTT
TRBD1,TRBJ2-7,TRBV13,few,CASSTGQGKYEQYF,TGTGCCAGCAGCACAGGACAGGGGAAATACGAGCAGTACTTC